This T cell receptor (beta chain) was observed in a study of shared clonotypes between healthy human individuals (dated by TCRdb to the early 2020s). A note on the overall study: The cohort included a few men and a couple of women between 18 and 49 years of age. For each donor, CD4 naive and CD4 memory were each given three plates, CD8 naive was given two plates, and CD8 memory was given one plate. Libraries were prepared and TCR repertoires were sequenced by different laboratories using diverse techniques, in order to increase sequencing depth and limit assay-specific biases. Each donor's leukapheresis produced roughly between roughly 0.94 and 9.5 billion PBMCs. The study deeply sequenced blood TCR repertoires of several healthy adults to estimate repertoire size and the extent of clonotype sharing between individuals. What the work shows at the level of the full study, not this receptor alone: Only blood was sampled, and tissue TCR repertoires likely differ from those in blood. Naive subsets generally had larger estimated clonotype richness than memory subsets did. Clonotypes shared by all four sorted-subset donors showed higher generation probabilities than non-shared clonotypes. Across a few donors, around 5% of naive CD4, approximately 3.6% of naive CD8, under 2.5% of memory CD4, and over 0.35% of memory CD8 clonotypes were shared. Incomplete sequencing was indicated by rarefaction of sorted-subset datasets, despite the large sequencing depth. Pairwise subsampling indicated that sequencing depth was expected to affect the degree of clonotype sharing among donors. The small number of donors limited the genetic and exposure-history diversity represented.

The donors were healthy, HIV-negative adults with no recently reported acute infections or vaccinations. All donors were Caucasian adults living in Nashville, Tennessee, USA. Magnetic negative selection was used to enrich CD4+ T cells, after which naive cells were positively selected on CD45RA and the negative fraction became the memory subset. After blood collection by leukapheresis, PBMCs were isolated using Ficoll-Histopaque density gradient centrifugation and then cryopreserved in the vapor phase of liquid nitrogen. Analytical flow cytometry was used to check the purity and quantity of every magnetically sorted T cell population. Genomic DNA was isolated from every sorted fraction and measured by UV absorbance on a Nanodrop 2000c. TCR CDR3 regions were amplified from genomic DNA by multiplex PCR using the deep immunoSEQ assay. Extracted genomic DNA from each cell subset was distributed evenly across all wells of several immunoSEQ 96-well plates, and each plate was treated as a replicate. For sorted subsets, each replicate PCR was loaded with approximately 0.2 ug genomic DNA, equivalent to some 31,000 T cell genomes. Purified libraries were measured with a Qubit 3.0 fluorometer, size-checked on a Bioanalyzer 2100, and measured again with the KAPA Library Quantification kit. A separate single-read 150-cycle Illumina NextSeq 550 flow cell was used to sequence each immunoSEQ 96-well plate. Processing in the source paper ran as follows. The immunoSEQ output contained only junctional sequences without quality scores, so filtering could not match that applied to full-length reads. To assign V/J genes and CDR3, sequences were annotated against IMGT germline references using PyIR, a Python wrapper for IgBLAST v1.9. Reads were filtered out if the reads had weak V/J assignments (E-value above 1e-6), no CDR3, stop codons, out-of-frame junctions, or ambiguous translated residues. V3J clonotypes were defined as sequences sharing an identical inferred V gene, J gene, and CDR3 amino acid sequence. Percentage overlap between repertoires was computed as shared unique clonotypes divided by the size of the smaller repertoire. Repertoire richness was assessed with RTK rarefaction, the Chao1 estimator, and Recon v2.1 estimates of unobserved clonotypes. Generation probabilities were computed with OLGA for all TCRbeta clonotypes obtained by the gDNA method from several donors. TCRdb took this table from immuneACCESS and kept in-frame rearrangements with V and J called. Such tables lack part of the clones; where checked against another copy, unresolved V genes explain under half of the gap, and the rest is unexplained. The DNA gave D and trimming, while V, J and clone size come from that table. The sample table shows around 700,000 clones, and about two thirds are seen once. The ten most abundant clones make up around 2% of the sample.

As for this clone: No antigen is known for it. Per-base quality was not reported, and no clone a single base away is much larger than it.

Looking up the germline V gene yields CDR1 SGHTA and CDR2 FQGNSA. From the cysteine up to the phenylalanine, the CDR3 has a length of 18 residues. Just CDR3 DNA is preserved here, 54 bases in frame from base 1. After removal of 1 base from V and 2 bases from J, the junction retains 10 bases not matched to a gene. This chain joins TRBV7-2 to TRBJ2-3, and 9 junction bases match TRBD2. The sample consisted of memory CD4+ T cells sorted from blood. The label giving this sample's cell subset or site can be read as: CD45RA-negative fraction. The clonotype originates from a woman in her twenties or thirties in good health. The DNA sequence is given as TGTGCCAGCAGCTTAGTAGGGACTAGCCTCTTAAACACAGATACGCAGTATTTT. It encodes CASSLVGTSLLNTDTQYF.